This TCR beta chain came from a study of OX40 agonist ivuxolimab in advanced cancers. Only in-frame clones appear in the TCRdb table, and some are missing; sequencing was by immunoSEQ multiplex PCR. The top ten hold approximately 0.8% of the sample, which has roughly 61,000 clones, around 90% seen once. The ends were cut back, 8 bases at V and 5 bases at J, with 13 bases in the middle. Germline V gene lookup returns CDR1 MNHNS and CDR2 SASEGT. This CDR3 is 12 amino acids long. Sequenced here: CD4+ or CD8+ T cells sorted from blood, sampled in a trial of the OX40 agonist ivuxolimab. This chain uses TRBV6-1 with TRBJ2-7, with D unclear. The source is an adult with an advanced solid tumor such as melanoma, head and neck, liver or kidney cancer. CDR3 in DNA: TGTGCCAGCGAAGGTTGGAGTAACGAGCAGTACTTC. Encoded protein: CASEGWSNEQYF.